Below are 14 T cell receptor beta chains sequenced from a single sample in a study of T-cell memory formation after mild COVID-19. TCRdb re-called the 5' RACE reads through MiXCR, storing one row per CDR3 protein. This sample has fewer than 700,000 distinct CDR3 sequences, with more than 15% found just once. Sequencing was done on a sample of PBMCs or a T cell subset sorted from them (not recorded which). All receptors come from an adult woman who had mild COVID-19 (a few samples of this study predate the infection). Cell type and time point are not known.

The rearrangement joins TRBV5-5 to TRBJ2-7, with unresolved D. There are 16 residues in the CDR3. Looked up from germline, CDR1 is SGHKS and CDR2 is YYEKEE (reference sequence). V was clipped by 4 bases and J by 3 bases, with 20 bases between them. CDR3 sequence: CASSPTPSLLGYEQYF. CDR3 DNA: TGTGCCAGCAGCCCTACCCCGAGTCTCCTAGGCTACGAGCAGTACTTC.

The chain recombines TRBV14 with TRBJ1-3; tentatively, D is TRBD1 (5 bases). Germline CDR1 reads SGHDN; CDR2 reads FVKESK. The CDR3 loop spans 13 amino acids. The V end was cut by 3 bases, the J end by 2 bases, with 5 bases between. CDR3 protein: CASSQGAGNTIYF. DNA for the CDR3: TGTGCCAGCAGCCAGGGGGCTGGAAACACCATATATTTT.

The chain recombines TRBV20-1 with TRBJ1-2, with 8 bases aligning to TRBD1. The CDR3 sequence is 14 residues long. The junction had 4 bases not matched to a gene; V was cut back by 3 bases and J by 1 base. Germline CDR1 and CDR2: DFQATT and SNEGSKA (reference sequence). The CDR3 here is CSARTDRVNYGYTF. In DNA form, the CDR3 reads TGCAGTGCTAGGACGGACAGGGTTAACTATGGCTACACCTTC.

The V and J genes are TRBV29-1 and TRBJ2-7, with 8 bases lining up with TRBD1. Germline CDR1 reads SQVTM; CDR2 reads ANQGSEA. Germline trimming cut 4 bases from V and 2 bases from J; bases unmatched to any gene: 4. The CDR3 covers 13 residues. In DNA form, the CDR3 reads TGCAGCGTTGTTCACAGGGGGGCCTACGAGCAGTACTTC. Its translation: CSVVHRGAYEQYF.

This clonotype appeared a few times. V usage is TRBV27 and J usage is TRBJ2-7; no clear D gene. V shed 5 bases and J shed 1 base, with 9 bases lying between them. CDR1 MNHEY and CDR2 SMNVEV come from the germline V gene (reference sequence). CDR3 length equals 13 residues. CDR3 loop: CASSVNPSYEQYF. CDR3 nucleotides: TGTGCCAGCAGTGTGAACCCATCCTACGAGCAGTACTTC.

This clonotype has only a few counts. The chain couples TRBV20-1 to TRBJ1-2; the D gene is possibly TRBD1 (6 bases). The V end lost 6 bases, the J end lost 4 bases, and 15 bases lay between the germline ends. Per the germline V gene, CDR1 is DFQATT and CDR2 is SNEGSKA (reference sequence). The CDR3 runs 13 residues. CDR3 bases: TGCAGTGCCTTGGGGGGGCAGCTCTATGGCTACACCTTC. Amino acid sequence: CSALGGQLYGYTF.

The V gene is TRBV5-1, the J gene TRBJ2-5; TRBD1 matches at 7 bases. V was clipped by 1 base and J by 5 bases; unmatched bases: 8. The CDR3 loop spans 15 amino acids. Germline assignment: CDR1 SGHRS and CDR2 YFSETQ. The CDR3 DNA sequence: TGCGCCAGCAGCTTGCCGGGACAGTCCCGGGAGACCCAGTACTTC. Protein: CASSLPGQSRETQYF.

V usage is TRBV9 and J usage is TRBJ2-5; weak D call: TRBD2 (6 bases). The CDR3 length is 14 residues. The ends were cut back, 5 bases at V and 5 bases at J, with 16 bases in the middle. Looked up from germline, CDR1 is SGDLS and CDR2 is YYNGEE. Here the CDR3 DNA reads TGTGCCAGCAGTCGAGGCGGGACCGGCGAGACCCAGTACTTC. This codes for CASSRGGTGETQYF.

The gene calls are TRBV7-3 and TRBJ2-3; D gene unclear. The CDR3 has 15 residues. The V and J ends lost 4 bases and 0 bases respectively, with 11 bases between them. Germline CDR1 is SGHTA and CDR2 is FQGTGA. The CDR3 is CASSSRHSSTDTQYF. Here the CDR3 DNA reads TGTGCCAGCAGCTCACGACACTCTAGCACAGATACGCAGTATTTT.

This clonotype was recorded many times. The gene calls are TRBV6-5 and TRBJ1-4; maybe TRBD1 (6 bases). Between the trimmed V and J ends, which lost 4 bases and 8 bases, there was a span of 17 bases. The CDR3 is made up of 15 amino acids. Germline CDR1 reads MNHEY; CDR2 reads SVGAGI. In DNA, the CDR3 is TGTGCCAGCAGTTCCCCGAATTTAGGACAGGAAAAACTGTTTTTT. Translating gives CASSSPNLGQEKLFF.

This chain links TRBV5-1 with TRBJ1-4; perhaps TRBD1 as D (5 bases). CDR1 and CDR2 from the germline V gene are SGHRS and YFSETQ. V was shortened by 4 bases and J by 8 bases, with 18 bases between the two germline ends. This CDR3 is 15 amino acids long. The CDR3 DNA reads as TGCGCCAGCAGCCCGGCGGGGGGTAGGAGGGAAAAACTGTTTTTT. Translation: CASSPAGGRREKLFF.

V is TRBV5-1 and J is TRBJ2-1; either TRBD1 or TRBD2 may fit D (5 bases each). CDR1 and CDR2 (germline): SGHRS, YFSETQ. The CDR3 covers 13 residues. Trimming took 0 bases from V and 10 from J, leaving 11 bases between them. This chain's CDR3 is CASSLGDRQEQFF. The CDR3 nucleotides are TGCGCCAGCAGCTTGGGGGACCGCCAGGAGCAGTTCTTC.

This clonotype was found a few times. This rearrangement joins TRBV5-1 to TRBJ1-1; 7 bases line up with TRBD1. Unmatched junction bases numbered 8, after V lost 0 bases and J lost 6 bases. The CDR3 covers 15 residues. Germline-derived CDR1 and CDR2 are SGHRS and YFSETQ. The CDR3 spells CASSLEGPGGSEAFF. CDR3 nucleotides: TGCGCCAGCAGCTTGGAAGGTCCAGGGGGTTCTGAAGCTTTCTTT. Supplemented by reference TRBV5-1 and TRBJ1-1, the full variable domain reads KAGVTQTPRYLIKTRGQQVTLSCSPISGHRSVSWYQQTPGQGLQFLFEYFSETQRNKGNFPGRFSGRQFSNSRSEMNVSTLELGDSALYLCASSLEGPGGSEAFFGQGTRLTVV.

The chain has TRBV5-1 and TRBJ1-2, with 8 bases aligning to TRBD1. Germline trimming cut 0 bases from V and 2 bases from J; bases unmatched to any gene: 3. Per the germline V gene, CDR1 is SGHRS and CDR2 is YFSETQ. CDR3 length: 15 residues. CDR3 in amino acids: CASSLDPGGNYGYTF. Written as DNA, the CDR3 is TGCGCCAGCAGCTTGGACCCAGGGGGCAACTATGGCTACACCTTC.